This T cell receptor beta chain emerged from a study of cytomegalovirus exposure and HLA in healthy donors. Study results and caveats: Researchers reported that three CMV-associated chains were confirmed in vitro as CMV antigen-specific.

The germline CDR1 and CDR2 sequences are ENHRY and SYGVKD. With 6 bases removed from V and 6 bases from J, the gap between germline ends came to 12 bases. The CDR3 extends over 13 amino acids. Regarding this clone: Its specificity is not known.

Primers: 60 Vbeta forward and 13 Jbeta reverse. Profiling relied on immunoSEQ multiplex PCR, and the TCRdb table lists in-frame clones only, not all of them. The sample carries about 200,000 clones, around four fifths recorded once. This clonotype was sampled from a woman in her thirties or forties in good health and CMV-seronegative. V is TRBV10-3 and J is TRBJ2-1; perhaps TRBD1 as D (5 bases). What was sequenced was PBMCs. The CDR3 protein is CAIRGVSINEQFF. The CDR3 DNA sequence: TGTGCCATCAGAGGGGTTTCCATCAATGAGCAGTTCTTC.